The source of this T cell receptor (beta chain) is a study of cytomegalovirus exposure and HLA in healthy donors. As for this clone: The antigen is unknown.

The CDR3 totals 17 residues. V lost 3 bases and J lost 0; bases outside the gene matches: 4. Germline V CDR1 and CDR2: SNHLY, FYNNEI. PCR used 60 Vbeta primers and 13 Jbeta primers. Using immunoSEQ multiplex PCR, the repertoire was profiled, and TCRdb retains in-frame clones only, with some absent. The profile shows approximately 150,000 clones, approximately 88% of them singletons. Findings and caveats of the study: Within a later analysis, the majority of CMV-associated TCR beta chains appeared HLA-restricted. According to an earlier analysis, most TCR beta V segments yielded productive rearrangements about 87% or about 30% of the time. For presence/absence analyses, sequencing depth was assumed to be roughly uniform across donors.

This chain links TRBV2 with TRBJ1-3; TRBD1 matches at 11 bases. This clonotype was sampled from a man aged 25 to 40 in good health and CMV-seronegative. Sequencing was carried out using PBMCs. The CDR3 loop is CASSDGGQGDSGNTIYF. CDR3 nucleotide sequence: TGTGCCAGCAGTGATGGGGGACAGGGGGACTCTGGAAACACCATATATTTT.